Below, 30 T cell receptor beta chains from the same sample are listed, as sequenced in a study of beta chain bispecific antibodies for T cell cancers. The study, taken as a whole, reports: Normal T cells contributed less of the targeted TRBV signal than the leukemia cells did.

TCRdb itself ran the 5' RACE reads through MiXCR, one entry per CDR3 protein. The table has 15,000 to 20,000 distinct CDR3 sequences, about 1.9% seen once. Either OKT3 anti-CD3 antibody or CD3/CD28 beads expanded T cells from blood mononuclear cells over roughly 3 days. Their recognized antigens are unknown. Source material: healthy donor T cells cultured with leukemia cells. The origin of the receptors is a human donor in good health. Some clones in this sample may be carry-over from other donors' samples.

The table lists this clonotype with many counts. The chain joins TRBV7-9 to TRBJ2-2; D might be TRBD1 (6 bases). Germline loops: CDR1 SEHNR, CDR2 FQNEAQ (reference sequence). The CDR3 consists of 16 residues. The V and J ends lost 4 bases and 4 bases respectively, with 16 bases between them. The CDR3 sequence: CASSSWAGAATGELFF. CDR3 nucleotides: TGTGCCAGCAGCTCCTGGGCAGGGGCGGCCACCGGGGAGCTGTTTTTT. Looking up the rest from reference TRBV7-9 and TRBJ2-2 gives the full variable domain: DTGVSQNPRHKITKRGQNVTFRCDPISEHNRLYWYRQTLGQGPEFLTYFQNEAQLEKSRLLSDRFSAERPKGSFSTLEIQRTEQGDSAMYLCASSSWAGAATGELFFGEGSRLTVL.

This clonotype was counted many times. The chain couples TRBV28 to TRBJ2-3; TRBD1 agrees at 9 bases. V lost 2 bases and J lost 5; bases outside the gene matches: 5. This CDR3 comprises 15 residues. Germline V lookup: CDR1 MDHEN, CDR2 SYDVKM. The CDR3 is CASSLNRGPGDTQYF. In nucleotides, the CDR3 is TGTGCCAGCAGTTTAAACAGGGGGCCGGGAGATACGCAGTATTTT.

At least ten counts were recorded for this clonotype. The V and J genes are TRBV10-3 and TRBJ2-1; 11 nucleotides match TRBD1. CDR1 is ENHRY and CDR2 is SYGVKD in the germline V gene. V dropped 6 bases and J dropped 3; count of bases not matched to a gene: 7. CDR3 length equals 16 residues. The CDR3 DNA reads as TGTGCCATCAGCGCCCCGGGACAGGGGGGCTACAATGAGCAGTTCTTC. Translating gives CAISAPGQGGYNEQFF.

This clonotype was counted at least ten times. The chain uses TRBV21-1 and TRBJ2-1. TRBV21-1 is deemed a pseudogene. The CDR3 length is 13 residues. The CDR3 region has the DNA TGTGCCAGCATACGCTCAATCTACAATGAGCAGTTCTTC. This codes for CASIRSIYNEQFF.

This clonotype was observed at least ten times. V is TRBV3-1 and J is TRBJ2-7; 11 bases map to TRBD1. Germline CDR1 reads LGHDT; CDR2 reads YNNKEL (reference sequence). V gave up 5 bases and J gave up 0 bases; unmatched junction bases: 6. CDR3 length: 16 residues. This chain's CDR3 is CASSDPGTGGSYEQYF. The CDR3 region has the DNA TGTGCCAGCAGCGATCCCGGGACAGGGGGCTCCTACGAGCAGTACTTC.

This clonotype was counted at least ten times. The CDR3 DNA follows: TGTGCCAGCAGTTCTCCAGGGGGACTGCTATCTGGCTACACCTTC. Translation: CASSSPGGLLSGYTF. V usage is TRBV12-3 or TRBV12-4 and J usage is TRBJ1-2; TRBD1 agrees at 7 bases. Losses at the gene ends were 4 bases for V and 7 bases for J; bases not matched to a gene: 12. The CDR3 covers 15 residues.

This clonotype was detected a few times. The rearrangement uses TRBV10-1 and TRBJ1-5; D perhaps matches TRBD1 (6 bases). Germline V CDR1 and CDR2: WNHNN, SYGVQD (reference sequence). The CDR3 spans 14 residues. V dropped 5 bases and J dropped 4 bases, with 12 bases sitting between them. The CDR3: CASSPAGQNQPQHF. The DNA of the CDR3 is TGCGCCAGCAGTCCCGCAGGACAGAATCAGCCCCAGCATTTT.

This clonotype was observed many times. The chain employs TRBV2 and TRBJ2-7; TRBD2 agrees at 11 bases. The CDR3 covers 18 residues. Germline V gives CDR1 SNHLY, CDR2 FYNNEI. V dropped 7 bases and J dropped 0; count of bases not matched to a gene: 14. DNA for the CDR3: TGTGCCAGCAAGGAGGAGTGGCCGGGACTAGCGGCCTCCTACGAGCAGTACTTC. Residues: CASKEEWPGLAASYEQYF.

A few counts support this clonotype. This rearrangement joins TRBV5-8 to TRBJ1-6; D is unresolved. Between the trimmed V and J ends, which lost 0 bases and 11 bases, there was a span of 12 bases. This CDR3 spans 14 amino acids. From germline, CDR1 is SGHTS and CDR2 YDEGEE. CDR3 sequence reads: CASSLGRVRTPLHF. DNA of the CDR3: TGTGCCAGCAGCTTGGGGAGGGTAAGGACACCCCTCCACTTT.

This clonotype was seen at least ten times. The rearrangement joins TRBV6-6 to TRBJ1-2; weak D call: TRBD1 (6 bases). CDR1 and CDR2 from the germline V gene are MNHNY and SVGAGI (reference sequence). The ends were cut back, 0 bases at V and 3 bases at J, with 14 bases in the middle. CDR3 length: 16 amino acids. Here the CDR3 DNA reads TGTGCCAGCAGTTACTCGGCGCAGGGGTTAGACTATGGCTACACCTTC. It yields the protein CASSYSAQGLDYGYTF.

This clonotype came up a few times. The junction does not match germline at one end; this may be a read error. The chain employs TRBV7-7 and TRBJ2-3; tentatively, D is TRBD2 (6 bases). CDR1 SSHAT and CDR2 FNYEAQ come from the germline V gene (reference sequence). CDR3 length equals 14 residues. CDR3 nucleotides: TGTGCTAGCAGCTTAGCGGCGGACACAGATACGCAGTATTTT. Protein sequence: CASSLAADTDTQYF.

By share, this clonotype ranks as large (0.1 to 1%). The V and J genes are TRBV2 and TRBJ2-7; D perhaps matches TRBD2 (5 bases). Germline values: CDR1 SNHLY, CDR2 FYNNEI. Trimming shortened V by 8 bases and J by 3 bases, and 8 bases separated the two germline ends. The CDR3 sequence is 11 residues long. CDR3 sequence reads: CASGADYEQYF. In DNA, the CDR3 is TGTGCCAGCGGAGCGGACTACGAGCAGTACTTC.

This clonotype has a count of ten or more. This chain links TRBV5-1 with TRBJ1-4, with unresolved D. Trimming left V 2 bases short and J 0 bases short, with 8 bases between. The CDR3 contains 15 residues. The germline CDR1 and CDR2 sequences are SGHRS and YFSETQ. DNA of the CDR3: TGCGCCAGCAGCTTCTCACAGTCAACTAATGAAAAACTGTTTTTT. Translating gives CASSFSQSTNEKLFF.

This clonotype was counted at least ten times. This chain links TRBV5-1 with TRBJ1-3, with D unresolved. The CDR3 runs to 13 residues. Germline V gives CDR1 SGHRS, CDR2 YFSETQ. V was shortened by 0 bases and J by 4 bases, with 5 bases between the two germline ends. The CDR3 loop reads CASSLEEGNTIYF. In nucleotides, the CDR3 is TGCGCCAGCAGCTTGGAGGAAGGAAACACCATATATTTT.

Ten or more counts support this clonotype. This sequence joins TRBV6-1 and TRBJ2-3; D gene uncertain. The V end was cut by 1 base, the J end by 6 bases, with 11 bases between. Looked up from germline, CDR1 is MNHNS and CDR2 is SASEGT. The CDR3 is made up of 14 amino acids. The CDR3: CASSEGEGWDTQYF. CDR3 nucleotide sequence: TGTGCCAGCAGTGAAGGAGAAGGGTGGGATACGCAGTATTTT.

This clonotype was seen ten or more times. The V gene is TRBV7-7, the J gene TRBJ2-7; 7 bases map to TRBD2. CDR3 length: 15 residues. Unmatched junction bases numbered 10, after V lost 5 bases and J lost 3 bases. Germline V gene data show CDR1 as SSHAT and CDR2 as FNYEAQ (reference sequence). The CDR3 loop reads CASSLGRAGDYEQYF. The CDR3 DNA follows: TGTGCCAGCAGCCTAGGGAGGGCAGGAGACTACGAGCAGTACTTC.

This clonotype was observed many times. J is TRBJ2-1 and V is TRBV7-6; D uncertain. V lost 0 bases and J lost 5, with 8 bases in between. This CDR3 contains 14 residues. CDR1 and CDR2 (germline): SGHVS, FNYEAQ. This CDR3 is CASSLAVGNNEQFF. CDR3 coding DNA: TGTGCCAGCAGCTTAGCGGTAGGGAACAATGAGCAGTTCTTC. Full variable domain (remainder filled in from reference TRBV7-6 and TRBJ2-1): GAGVSQSPRYKVTKRGQDVALRCDPISGHVSLYWYRQALGQGPEFLTYFNYEAQQDKSGLPNDRFSAERPEGSISTLTIQRTEQRDSAMYRCASSLAVGNNEQFFGPGTRLTVL.

At least ten counts were recorded for this clonotype. V is TRBV2 and J is TRBJ2-7; 9 positions match TRBD2. The CDR3 consists of 15 residues. V lost 6 bases, J lost 5 bases, and 11 bases stayed unmatched. Germline V gene data show CDR1 as SNHLY and CDR2 as FYNNEI. The CDR3 bases are TGTGCCAGCAGGAGACTAGCGGCGGGAGGGGACGAGCAGTACTTC. As protein: CASRRLAAGGDEQYF.

There are many counts of this clonotype. The chain is built from TRBV9 and TRBJ2-1; D is possibly TRBD2 (5 bases). The CDR3 loop spans 13 amino acids. Trimming took 0 bases from V and 6 from J, leaving 7 bases between them. CDR1 is SGDLS and CDR2 is YYNGEE in the germline V gene. The CDR3 DNA reads TGTGCCAGCAGCGTAGGACGGGGCAATGAGCAGTTCTTC. Translation: CASSVGRGNEQFF.

This clonotype is labeled medium-sized (0.01 to 0.1%). V gene TRBV7-9 combines with J gene TRBJ2-7; perhaps TRBD1 as D (6 bases). Trimming removed 2 bases from V and 3 bases from J, with 17 bases in between. The CDR3 is 16 amino acids. Germline CDR1 and CDR2: SEHNR and FQNEAQ (reference sequence). CDR3 protein: CASSLPRQGQDYEQYF. CDR3 nucleotides: TGTGCCAGCAGCTTACCCCGGCAGGGGCAGGACTACGAGCAGTACTTC.

This clonotype appeared many times. The CDR3 sequence is CASSQGSGGLPYNEQFF. The CDR3 DNA reads TGTGCCAGCAGCCAAGGTAGCGGGGGCCTCCCCTACAATGAGCAGTTCTTC. This chain connects TRBV7-2 to TRBJ2-1, with 9 nucleotides matching TRBD2. Trimming at V came to 5 bases and at J to 2 bases, leaving 10 bases not matched to a gene. This CDR3 is 17 amino acids long. CDR1 is SGHTA, CDR2 FQGNSA, per germline.

This sequence joins TRBV30 and TRBJ1-1; D ambiguous. This CDR3 spans 13 amino acids. Germline loops: CDR1 GTSNPN, CDR2 SVGIG (reference sequence). Trimming cost V 2 bases and J 1 base, with 8 bases left between them. CDR3 region: CAWSIQRNTEAFF. The DNA of the CDR3 is TGTGCCTGGAGTATACAGAGGAACACTGAAGCTTTCTTT. The variable domain in full, completed from reference TRBV30 and TRBJ1-1, reads SQTIHQWPATLVQPVGSPLSLECTVEGTSNPNLYWYRQAAGRGLQLLFYSVGIGQISSEVPQNLSASRPQDRQFILSSKKLLLSDSGFYLCAWSIQRNTEAFFGQGTRLTVV.

This clonotype was recorded at least ten times. The J gene is TRBJ2-3, the V gene TRBV5-1; 8 nucleotides line up with TRBD2. The CDR3 is 16 residues long. The ends lost 5 bases at V and 4 bases at J; junction bases unmatched: 12. Germline loops: CDR1 SGHRS, CDR2 YFSETQ. DNA for the CDR3: TGCGCCAGCAGGGAGGTAGCGGGGAAATTATCAGATACGCAGTATTTT. Encoded protein: CASREVAGKLSDTQYF.

This clonotype was picked up many times. The V gene is TRBV18, the J gene TRBJ1-2; D is uncertain. The CDR3 length is 11 residues. Germline CDR1 KGHSH, CDR2 LQKENI. Trimming shortened V by 10 bases and J by 1 base, and 7 bases separated the two germline ends. CDR3 DNA sequence: TGTGCCACCACAGATAACTATGGCTACACCTTC. Its protein is CATTDNYGYTF.

Many counts were recorded for this clonotype. V gene TRBV11-2 combines with J gene TRBJ2-7; 7 bases line up with TRBD1. CDR1 SGHAT and CDR2 FQNNGV come from the germline V gene. V shed 5 bases, J shed 1 base, and the junction held 2 bases outside the gene matches. The CDR3 sequence is 13 residues long. CDR3 nucleotides: TGTGCCAGCAGCCGGGACAGTTCCTACGAGCAGTACTTC. Translated, it gives CASSRDSSYEQYF.

This clonotype has ten or more counts. The genes are TRBV10-3 and TRBJ2-1; 10 nucleotides agree with TRBD2. V was pared by 2 bases and J by 4 bases, with 11 bases of the junction left unmatched. The CDR3 is 18 amino acids. Germline V gene data show CDR1 as ENHRY and CDR2 as SYGVKD. CDR3 sequence: CAISESESGGAPYNEQFF. DNA for the CDR3: TGTGCCATCAGTGAGAGCGAAAGCGGGGGGGCCCCATACAATGAGCAGTTCTTC.

This clonotype came up many times. The rearrangement links TRBV13 to TRBJ2-7; TRBD1 aligns across 10 bases. The ends lost 5 bases at V and 0 bases at J; junction bases unmatched: 7. There are 16 residues in the CDR3. The germline V gene encodes CDR1 PRHDT and CDR2 FYEKMQ (reference sequence). The CDR3 is CASSPRQGANSYEQYF. For the CDR3, the DNA is TGTGCCAGCAGCCCTCGACAGGGGGCCAACTCCTACGAGCAGTACTTC.

This clonotype has at least ten counts. The V call is TRBV21-1, the J call TRBJ2-6. TRBV21-1 constitutes a pseudogene. The CDR3 loop spans 16 amino acids. In DNA form, the CDR3 reads TGTGCCAGCCTTTCACCGGATGGCTCTGGGGCCAACGTCCTGACTTTC. Translation: CASLSPDGSGANVLTF.

The chain joins TRBV2 to TRBJ2-1, with TRBD1 matching over 12 bases. The J segment lost 4 bases and the V segment lost 6 bases, leaving 7 bases of the junction unmatched. Germline CDR1 is SNHLY and CDR2 is FYNNEI. The CDR3 has 16 amino acids. The DNA for the CDR3 is TGTGCCAGCAGGGGGGACAGGGGGCGCCTTTACAATGAGCAGTTCTTC. Protein product: CASRGDRGRLYNEQFF.

In this sample, this clonotype turned up many times. V usage is TRBV4-2 and J usage is TRBJ2-5, with 11 nucleotides matching TRBD2. CDR1 LGHNA and CDR2 YNFKEQ come from the germline V gene. J lost 5 bases, V lost 4 bases, and 9 bases had no gene match. The CDR3 consists of 16 residues. CDR3 amino acids: CASSPPGLAAWETQYF. The CDR3, as DNA: TGTGCCAGCAGCCCCCCGGGACTAGCGGCGTGGGAGACCCAGTACTTC.